This T cell receptor (delta chain) is drawn from a study of Vδ1+ human thymocytes. Study-wide results and limits: In the thymus, TRG and TRD repertoires looked highly polyclonal with Gaussian CDR3 lengths.

V was trimmed by 1 base and J by 0 bases, leaving 9 bases between them. There are 15 residues in the CDR3. The germline gives CDR1 TSWWSYY, CDR2 QGS. Extracted RNA was reverse transcribed into cDNA. Pooled V-gene forward primers with one constant-region reverse primer generated the CDR3 amplicons by multiplex PCR. TCRdb reanalysed the multiplex PCR reads with CATT. Of under 30,000 delta-chain clones detected, around 7.4% appear once; the ten largest clones hold around 0.99%. This clone came up a few times. What it recognizes is unknown. The sample contains more than one DNA sequence encoding this CDR3. Between roughly 97% and 99.6% of sorted thymocytes were Vdelta1+.

The sample consisted of Vdelta1+ gamma-delta thymocytes from the thymus. The subset denotes: FACS-sorted CD3+ TCRalphabeta- TCRVdelta1+ TCRVdelta2- thymocytes. The chain couples TRDV1 to TRDJ1; D gene ambiguous. The source of this sequence is a girl under three years old who had congenital heart surgery. The CDR3 DNA reads TGTGCTCTTGGGGAACCAAGGTGGTACACCGATAAACTCATCTTT. Protein sequence: CALGEPRWYTDKLIF.